Listed here is a single T cell receptor beta chain. This clonotype showed up many times. Its cognate antigen has yet to be identified. Base-call qualities are not available, and no considerably larger clone is one nucleotide away. The healthy controls were volunteers from a blood bank in Maryland, USA. Libraries from unsorted PBMCs were made from 2 million PBMCs kept in RNAlater at -80 degrees C until RNA extraction. Peripheral blood was subjected to Ficoll-Hypaque density gradient centrifugation to isolate PBMCs, which were then cryopreserved in liquid nitrogen. Including cysteine and phenylalanine, the CDR3 has 15 amino acids. Just the 45-base CDR3 DNA is kept, in frame starting at base 1. V gives up 0 bases and J gives up 5 bases, and the segment between their germline ends measures 11 bases. CDR1 and CDR2, looked up from the germline V gene (reference sequence), are LGHDT and YNNKEL. The sample is drawn from a study of neurological immune-mediated disorders (dated by TCRdb to the late 2010s). At the level of the whole study: Using UMI-based sequencing, the study compared peripheral blood TCR-beta repertoires from patients with HTLV-I-associated myelopathy (HAM/TSP), patients with multiple sclerosis, and healthy controls. The approximately 110 TCR-beta libraries included longitudinal samples, technical triplicates and paired sorted CD4+ and CD8+ T-cell subsets alongside PBMC samples. The cohort comprised roughly 65 subjects: roughly 15 HAM/TSP patients, 35 or so multiple sclerosis patients and about 20 healthy controls. The investigation overall reported the following: TCR clonal expansion was highest in HAM/TSP patients and lowest in MS patients, with MS patients falling below even healthy controls. Expanded clones from different subjects shared no identical CDR3 amino acid sequences, which suggests that TCR-beta repertoires were private in all groups.

cDNA was synthesized by template-switch 5'RACE using a primer with a 10-nucleotide random unique molecular identifier that tagged each TCR transcript. Every sequencing run covered 15-18 subjects and yielded more than 180 million TCR-beta sequences. The RNeasy kit was used to extract total RNA. The KAPA Real-time Library Amplification kit was used to amplify TCR-beta VDJ regions with primers targeting the TCR constant region and the 5'RACE anchor. A first PCR added sample indexes and Illumina adaptors, and a second PCR then raised library yield. The roughly 650 bp TCR product was size-selected on a 2% E-gel SizeSelection system after Ampure bead purification. Before pooling, libraries had their quality checked on a Bioanalyzer, their concentration measured with Qubit, and their quantity determined with the Kapa Library Quantification kit. An Illumina HiSeq 2500 sequenced the libraries paired-end 2 x 150 bp. To increase sequence diversity, roughly 24-32% phiX was spiked into each library pool. From the authors' description of their analysis: The UMI-based MiGEC pipeline processed quality-filtered reads and removed over 80% of raw TCR sequences during error correction. IMGT germline references were used for alignment of VDJ genes, and clonotypes were defined by a unique CDR3 amino acid sequence together with V-J genes. Clonal expansion, Shannon diversity and CDR3 relatedness (CalcPairwiseDistances, ClusterSamples) were evaluated with VDJtools, and phylogenetic trees were built with CLCbio workbench. A clone was classed as expanded if it had 8 or more unique UMIs, a cutoff based on coefficient-of-variation modelling across technical triplicates. TCRdb handled the public reads itself, with Q25 trimming in fastp and clone calling in MiXCR, and kept productive beta chains. Under each unique CDR3 protein, matching rows form one entry showing the most common genes and DNA. The V and J calls were not made by the authors but by TCRdb's processing. In this sample the table shows more than 75,000 distinct CDR3 sequences, 10% of which occur a single time. Of the sample, roughly 1.8% is held by the ten largest clones.

The receptor's source is a man aged 35 to 55 in good health. Sequencing was performed on PBMCs. The chain joins TRBV3-1 to TRBJ2-1; no confident D gene assignment can be made. This receptor carries the CDR3 CASSQELVLNNEQFF. The DNA sequence is given as TGTGCCAGCAGCCAAGAACTGGTCCTTAACAATGAGCAGTTCTTC.